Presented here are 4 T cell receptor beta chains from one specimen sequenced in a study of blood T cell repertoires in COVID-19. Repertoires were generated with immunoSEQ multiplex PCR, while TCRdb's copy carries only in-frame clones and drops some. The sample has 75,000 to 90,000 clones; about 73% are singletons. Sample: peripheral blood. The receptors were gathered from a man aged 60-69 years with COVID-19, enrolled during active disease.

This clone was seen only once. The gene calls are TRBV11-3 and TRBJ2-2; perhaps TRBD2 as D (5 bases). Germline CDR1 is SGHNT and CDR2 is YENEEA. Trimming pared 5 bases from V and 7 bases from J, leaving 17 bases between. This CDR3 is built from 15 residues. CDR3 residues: CASSQYGESGGELFF. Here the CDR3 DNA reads TGTGCCAGCAGCCAATACGGGGAGTCGGGCGGGGAGCTGTTTTTT.

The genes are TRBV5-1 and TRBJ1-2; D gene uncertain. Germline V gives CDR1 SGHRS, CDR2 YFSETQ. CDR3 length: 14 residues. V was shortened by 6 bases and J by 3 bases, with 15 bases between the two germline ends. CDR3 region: CASKEGRGYYGYTF. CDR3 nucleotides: TGCGCCAGCAAGGAGGGCAGAGGATACTATGGCTACACCTTC.

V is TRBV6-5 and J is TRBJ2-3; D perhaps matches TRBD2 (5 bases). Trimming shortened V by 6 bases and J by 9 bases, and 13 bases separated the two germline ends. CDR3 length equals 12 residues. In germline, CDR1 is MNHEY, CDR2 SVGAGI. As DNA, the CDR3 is TGTGCCAGCAGCTCCCCACTAGGGACGCAGTATTTT. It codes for CASSSPLGTQYF.

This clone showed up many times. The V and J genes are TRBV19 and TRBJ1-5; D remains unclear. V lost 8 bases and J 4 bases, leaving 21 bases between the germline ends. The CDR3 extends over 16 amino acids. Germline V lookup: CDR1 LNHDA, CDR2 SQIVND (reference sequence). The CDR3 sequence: CASLTGVAERNQPQHF. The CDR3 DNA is TGTGCCAGTCTTACCGGGGTCGCAGAGCGGAATCAGCCCCAGCATTTT.